This paragraph covers one T cell receptor (beta chain) sequence. Its cognate antigen is unknown. The sample comes from a study of cytomegalovirus exposure and HLA in healthy donors. Primers: 60 Vbeta forward and 13 Jbeta reverse. Profiling relied on immunoSEQ multiplex PCR, and the TCRdb table lists in-frame clones only, not all of them. The repertoire holds under 250,000 clones, with 76% as singletons. Study results and caveats: As a later analysis revealed, the rate of TCR association differed by HLA locus, with DRB1 most and HLA-C fewest.

Trimming cost V 7 bases and J 1 base; bases outside gene matches: 6. CDR3 size: 15 residues. Germline-derived CDR1 and CDR2 are SGHRS and YFSETQ. The specimen was PBMCs. The gene calls are TRBV5-1 and TRBJ2-2, with TRBD2 matching 8 bases. The clonotype was recovered from a man aged 18 to 29 in good health and CMV-seronegative. CDR3 nucleotides: TGCGCCAGCCCCGGGACTAGTCAGAACACCGGGGAGCTGTTTTTT. It translates to CASPGTSQNTGELFF.